Sequencing of this T cell receptor beta chain was carried out in a study of cytomegalovirus exposure and HLA in healthy donors. At the level of the study: Of about 390 genotyped donors, roughly 76% grouped in the Caucasian-associated ancestry cluster. Broader study findings: The CMV antigen specificity of a few CMV-associated chains was confirmed through in vitro analysis.

There are 13 residues in the CDR3. The germline V and J ends were trimmed by 4 bases and 7 bases, with 14 bases remaining between them. CDR1 is WSHSY and CDR2 is SAAADI in the germline V gene. On this clone itself: The antigen is not known.

The PCR was carried out with 60 Vbeta primers and 13 Jbeta primers. Clones were sequenced by immunoSEQ multiplex PCR, and TCRdb holds only the in-frame ones, with some missing. The sample lists hundreds of thousands of clones; 82% were seen once. The source of this sequence is a woman in her 40s in good health and CMV-seronegative. The V gene is TRBV10-2, the J gene TRBJ2-7; the D gene is possibly TRBD2 (6 bases). Sequencing used PBMCs. CDR3 amino acids: CASSAREEREQYF. The CDR3, as DNA: TGCGCCAGCAGTGCTAGGGAGGAGCGAGAGCAGTACTTC.